The clone carrying this T cell receptor (beta chain) occurred a few times. As yet, its antigen is unknown. The data belong to a study of blood T cells in healthy people across ages. Broader study findings: Comparison with aged donors showed that long-lived donors had more naive CD4+ cells and higher diversity.

Trimming took 3 bases from V and 10 from J, leaving 12 bases between them. This CDR3 region has 12 residues. Germline V gives CDR1 MNHNS, CDR2 SASEGT. Together with a sample-barcoded 5' primer, a J-beta primer mix was included in a second PCR lasting roughly 6 to 12 cycles. TCRdb recomputed calls from the 5' RACE reads with MiXCR, one row per CDR3 protein. The sample lists around 820,000 distinct CDR3 sequences; 20% to 25% were seen once. The same sample was also used in a study of T cells of mothers and their children. From that second work: A slight, non-significant increase in overlap was found for related mother-child pairs relative to unrelated pairs.

V gene TRBV6-1 combines with J gene TRBJ1-2; D is perhaps TRBD1 (6 bases). The receptor comes from a boy between 5 and 17 years old in good health. Sequences were obtained from blood. CDR3 loop: CASSETTGDYTF. CDR3 DNA: TGTGCCAGCAGTGAGACGACAGGAGACTACACCTTC.